This paragraph reports one TCR beta chain. This CDR3 is 12 amino acids long. CDR1 and CDR2 (germline): SQVTM, ANQGSEA. The V and J ends lost 7 bases and 10 bases respectively, with 16 bases between them. The data are from a study of shared clonotypes between healthy human individuals. In replicate PCRs of sorted subsets, approximately 200 ng DNA, tens of thousands of T cell genomes, was used. Authors' analysis steps: ImmunoSEQ only sent back junction sequences with no quality scores, so filtering was done differently. Assay used: immunoSEQ multiplex PCR; TCRdb lists only in-frame clones, some missing. That table gives V, J and clone size, and the DNA gave D and trimming. This sample yields about a million clones, of which roughly 72% are seen a single time; around 1.4% belongs to the top ten. Adult Caucasians living in Nashville, Tennessee made up all of the donors.

The specimen sequenced was memory CD4+ T cells sorted from blood. Subset given: CD45RA-negative fraction. The clonotype was recovered from a man aged 18 to 35 in good health. The chain joins TRBV29-1 to TRBJ1-4; perhaps TRBD1 as D (5 bases). DNA for the CDR3: TGCAGCGGGAGAAAGGGGTTCGCAAAACTGTTTTTT. Translated, it gives CSGRKGFAKLFF.